This T cell receptor (beta chain) emerged from a study of early T cells in non-severe SARS-CoV-2 infection. As for the study in general: Sequencing targeted bulk RNA from unsorted whole blood, leaving chains unpaired. Study-wide results and caveats: Sequences matched to VDJdb favored anti-spike CD8 responses, while private and CD4 specificities were missed.

Individual cDNA molecules each received unique molecular identifiers attached to them. TCRdb used MiXCR to reprocess the 5' RACE reads, holding one entry per CDR3 protein. Here the sample spans roughly 40,000 distinct CDR3 sequences, 5% to 7% being singletons. This clonotype was counted at least ten times. Its target is unknown. Germline CDR1 and CDR2: MDHEN and SYDVKM. This CDR3 is built from 16 residues. V lost 8 bases and J 0 bases, leaving 17 bases between the germline ends. Sequenced material: whole blood. The chain recombines TRBV28 with TRBJ2-1; D is perhaps TRBD1 (6 bases). This receptor was obtained from an adult who was a healthcare worker with PCR-confirmed SARS-CoV-2 infection or an uninfected control (not recorded which). CDR3 nucleotide sequence: TGTGCCAGCCCTCCCCCGACAGGAAGCTCCTACAATGAGCAGTTCTTC. Amino acids: CASPPPTGSSYNEQFF.